Following are 16 T cell receptor beta chains from one sample sequenced in a study of vaccination and CD4 T cells after COVID-19 (dated by TCRdb to the early 2020s). The sample's treatment or condition, from its label and the paper: approximately 9-day PBMC culture with coronavirus spike peptide pools or control peptides (ViraFEST assay). These TCRs' antigens remain unknown. Library construction relied on PCR. TCRdb names Illumina iSeq 100 as the instrument used. TCR sequencing of DNA from cultured CD4+ T cells used the Oncomine TCR Beta short-read assay at the Johns Hopkins FTIC core. The public reads were reanalyzed by TCRdb: fastp trimming at Q25, MiXCR alignment, in-frame beta chains only. Rows merge per CDR3 protein into single entries with the most common DNA and genes. For this sample the table gives about 14,000 distinct CDR3 sequences, of which under 65% were detected only once. The ten largest account for about 9% of the sample.

Sequencing was carried out using CD4+ T cells from blood, cultured in vitro. Receptor source: a human donor who had recovered from COVID-19.

This clonotype occurred a few times. This chain joins TRBV27 and TRBJ2-5, with D unclear. CDR3 length: 12 amino acids. The germline V gene encodes CDR1 MNHEY and CDR2 SMNVEV (reference sequence). V lost 5 bases, J lost 0 bases, and 4 bases lay in between. Here the CDR3 DNA reads TGTGCCAGCAGTGAATACCAAGAGACCCAGTACTTC. Translated: CASSEYQETQYF.

The J gene is TRBJ2-2, the V gene TRBV12-3 or TRBV12-4; 7 nucleotides line up with TRBD2. The CDR3 consists of 15 residues. J was trimmed by 4 bases and V by 10 bases; bases with no gene match: 12. Here the CDR3 DNA reads TGTGCCACCACCTCCGGGGGGAACCCCACCGGGGAGCTGTTTTTT. It translates to CATTSGGNPTGELFF.

This clonotype is judged medium-sized. The chain carries TRBV10-1 and TRBJ1-2, with TRBD1 matching over 8 bases. CDR3 length equals 13 residues. Germline trimming cut 5 bases from V and 8 bases from J; bases unmatched to any gene: 7. Germline CDR1 is WNHNN and CDR2 is SYGVQD (reference sequence). The CDR3 region is CASSPRTGTGYTF. The CDR3 nucleotides read TGCGCCAGCAGTCCCCGGACAGGGACCGGCTACACCTTC.

The chain is built from TRBV5-8 and TRBJ2-5, with D unclear. The V end was cut by 4 bases, the J end by 2 bases, with 9 bases between. The CDR3 is 13 residues long. Germline V gene data show CDR1 as SGHTS and CDR2 as YDEGEE. This CDR3 reads CASSPRYQETQYF. CDR3 coding DNA: TGTGCCAGCAGCCCGCGCTATCAAGAGACCCAGTACTTC.

V usage is TRBV28 and J usage is TRBJ2-3, with D perhaps given as TRBD1 or TRBD2 (5 bases each). Trimming shortened V by 1 base and J by 3 bases, and 14 bases separated the two germline ends. The germline CDR1 and CDR2 sequences are MDHEN and SYDVKM. The CDR3 extends over 16 amino acids. As DNA, the CDR3 is TGTGCCAGCAGTTTATCGGTGGGGGTGGGGACAGATACGCAGTATTTT. Its protein product is CASSLSVGVGTDTQYF. Drawing the rest from reference TRBV28 and TRBJ2-3, the complete variable domain is DVKVTQSSRYLVKRTGEKVFLECVQDMDHENMFWYRQDPGLGLRLIYFSYDVKMKEKGDIPEGYSVSREKKERFSLILESASTNQTSMYLCASSLSVGVGTDTQYFGPGTRLTVL.

This clonotype has more than one count but fewer than ten. The chain combines TRBV19 with TRBJ2-5, with D perhaps matching TRBD2 (6 bases). The V end lost 3 bases, the J end lost 5 bases, and 10 bases lay between the germline ends. This CDR3 region has 13 residues. CDR1 is LNHDA, CDR2 SQIVND, per germline (reference sequence). The CDR3 reads CASSMRRDETQYF. For the CDR3, the DNA is TGTGCCAGTAGTATGAGGAGGGATGAGACCCAGTACTTC.

The genes are TRBV6-1 and TRBJ1-1, with no clear D. From germline, CDR1 is MNHNS and CDR2 SASEGT. The CDR3 is made up of 14 amino acids. The V and J ends lost 5 bases and 1 base respectively, with 11 bases between them. The chain's CDR3 is CASSPLRENTEAFF. The CDR3, as DNA: TGTGCCAGCAGTCCACTCCGGGAGAACACTGAAGCTTTCTTT.

J is TRBJ2-7 and V is TRBV20-1, with D possibly matching TRBD1 (5 bases). Per germline, CDR1 DFQATT and CDR2 SNEGSKA (reference sequence). The CDR3 contains 15 residues. V was clipped by 0 bases and J by 1 base, with 13 bases between them. CDR3 DNA sequence: TGCAGTGCTAGAGATCCCCGACAGCGTTCCTACGAGCAGTACTTC. Its translation: CSARDPRQRSYEQYF.

By share of the sample, this clonotype is medium-sized. The CDR3: CASSPRRDSVYGYTF. The CDR3 DNA follows: TGTGCCAGCTCACCACGCCGGGATTCCGTCTATGGCTACACCTTC. This chain uses TRBV18 with TRBJ1-2, with D hard to call. Per the germline V gene, CDR1 is KGHSH and CDR2 is LQKENI. With 1 base removed from V and 4 bases from J, the gap between germline ends came to 13 bases. CDR3 length equals 15 residues.

This clonotype was recorded a few times. V gene TRBV24-1 combines with J gene TRBJ2-4, with TRBD2 matching over 8 bases. CDR1 and CDR2 from the germline V gene are KGHDR and SFDVKD. This CDR3 spans 14 amino acids. V dropped 7 bases and J dropped 6; count of bases not matched to a gene: 7. For the CDR3, the DNA is TGTGCCACCAGCCCTAGCGGGCGGGGAAACATTCAGTACTTC. This codes for CATSPSGRGNIQYF.

DNA of the CDR3: TGTGCCAGCAGCGAATCAAGGGACCACTATGGCTACACCTTC. Translating it yields CASSESRDHYGYTF. This sequence joins TRBV7-2 and TRBJ1-2; D might be TRBD1 (5 bases). This CDR3 region has 14 residues. V lost 5 bases to trimming and J lost 3 bases, with 13 bases between them. The germline V gene has CDR1 SGHTA and CDR2 FQGNSA.

The genes are TRBV5-1 and TRBJ2-3, with 10 bases lining up with TRBD1. The CDR3 length is 15 residues. The V gene end was trimmed by 4 bases and the J gene end by 3 bases; junction bases not matched to a gene: 5. CDR1 SGHRS and CDR2 YFSETQ come from the germline V gene. The DNA of the CDR3 is TGCGCCAGCAGCAGGGGACAGGGGTGGACAGATACGCAGTATTTT. This translates into CASSRGQGWTDTQYF.

CDR3 DNA sequence: TGTGCCAGCAGCAGAGGACTAGTCGGGACAGATACGCAGTATTTT. Translating gives CASSRGLVGTDTQYF. The V gene is TRBV11-3, the J gene TRBJ2-3; 7 bases fit TRBD2. The CDR3 totals 15 residues. V lost 5 bases to trimming and J lost 3 bases; unmatched junction nucleotides: 8. Per the germline V gene, CDR1 is SGHNT and CDR2 is YENEEA.

V gene TRBV19 combines with J gene TRBJ2-5; D may be TRBD1 (6 bases). V was clipped by 4 bases and J by 0 bases, with 9 bases between them. The CDR3 totals 14 residues. The V gene's germline CDR1 is LNHDA and CDR2 SQIVND (reference sequence). The CDR3 coding sequence is TGTGCCAGTAGTAAGGACAGTTACCAAGAGACCCAGTACTTC. It encodes CASSKDSYQETQYF.

This clonotype was seen a handful of times. The CDR3 spells CASSTGTASNQPQHF. In DNA, the CDR3 is TGTGCCAGTAGCACCGGGACAGCGAGCAATCAGCCCCAGCATTTT. V gene TRBV19 combines with J gene TRBJ1-5; 7 nucleotides match TRBD1. Looked up from germline, CDR1 is LNHDA and CDR2 is SQIVND (reference sequence). Trimming removed 6 bases from V and 1 base from J; junction bases left unmatched: 6. The CDR3 is 15 amino acids.

The chain uses TRBV6-5 and TRBJ2-5; 14 bases fit TRBD2. Trimming took 2 bases from V and 0 from J; bases not matched to a gene: 2. The CDR3 is made up of 17 amino acids. The germline CDR1 and CDR2 sequences are MNHEY and SVGAGI. The CDR3 DNA reads TGTGCCAGCAGTTACCGGACTAGCGGGGGGTACCAAGAGACCCAGTACTTC. It specifies CASSYRTSGGYQETQYF.